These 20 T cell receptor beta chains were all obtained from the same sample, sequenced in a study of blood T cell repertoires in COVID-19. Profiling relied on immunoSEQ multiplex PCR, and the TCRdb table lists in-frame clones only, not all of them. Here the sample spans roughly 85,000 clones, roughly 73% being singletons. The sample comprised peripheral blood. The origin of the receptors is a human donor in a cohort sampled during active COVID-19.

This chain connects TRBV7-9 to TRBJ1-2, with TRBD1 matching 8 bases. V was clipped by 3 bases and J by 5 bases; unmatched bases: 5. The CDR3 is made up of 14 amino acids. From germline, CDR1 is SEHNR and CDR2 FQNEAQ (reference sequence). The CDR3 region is CASSLDGQGYGYTF. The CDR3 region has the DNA TGTGCCAGCAGCTTGGACGGACAGGGTTATGGCTACACCTTC.

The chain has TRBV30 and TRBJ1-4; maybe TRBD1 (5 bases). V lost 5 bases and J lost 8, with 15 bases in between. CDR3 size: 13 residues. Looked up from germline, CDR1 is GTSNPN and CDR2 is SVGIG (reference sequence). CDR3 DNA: TGTGCCTGGGCAGGGAGGTTGGAAGAAAAACTGTTTTTT. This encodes CAWAGRLEEKLFF.

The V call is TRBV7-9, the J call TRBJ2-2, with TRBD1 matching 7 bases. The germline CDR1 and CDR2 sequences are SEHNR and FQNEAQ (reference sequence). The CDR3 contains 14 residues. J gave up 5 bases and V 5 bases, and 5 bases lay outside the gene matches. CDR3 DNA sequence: TGTGCCAGCAGCGATCTGACAGGGACCGGGGAGCTGTTTTTT. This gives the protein CASSDLTGTGELFF.

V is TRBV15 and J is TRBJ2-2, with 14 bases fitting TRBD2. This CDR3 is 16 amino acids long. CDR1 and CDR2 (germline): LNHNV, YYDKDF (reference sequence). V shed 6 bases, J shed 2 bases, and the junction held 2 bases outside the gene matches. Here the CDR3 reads CATRGLAGANTGELFF. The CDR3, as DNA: TGTGCCACCAGGGGACTAGCGGGGGCCAACACCGGGGAGCTGTTTTTT.

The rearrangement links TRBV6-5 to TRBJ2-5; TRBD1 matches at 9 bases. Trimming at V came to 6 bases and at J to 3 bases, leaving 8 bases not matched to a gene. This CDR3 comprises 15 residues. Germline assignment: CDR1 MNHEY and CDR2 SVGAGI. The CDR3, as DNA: TGTGCCAGCAGCGTGACCGGGACAGGGAAAGAGACCCAGTACTTC. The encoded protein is CASSVTGTGKETQYF.

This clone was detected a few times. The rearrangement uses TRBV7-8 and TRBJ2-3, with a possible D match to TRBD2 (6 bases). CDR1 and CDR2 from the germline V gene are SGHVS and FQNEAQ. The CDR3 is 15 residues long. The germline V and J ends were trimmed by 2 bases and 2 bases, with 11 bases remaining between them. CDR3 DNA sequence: TGTGCCAGCAGCTTATTAGGCGGGGACACAGATACGCAGTATTTT. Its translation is CASSLLGGDTDTQYF. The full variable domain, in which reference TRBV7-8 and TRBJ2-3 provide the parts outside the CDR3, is GAGVSQSPRYKVAKRGQDVALRCDPISGHVSLFWYQQALGQGPEFLTYFQNEAQLDKSGLPSDRFFAERPEGSVSTLKIQRTQQEDSAVYLCASSLLGGDTDTQYFGPGTRLTVL.

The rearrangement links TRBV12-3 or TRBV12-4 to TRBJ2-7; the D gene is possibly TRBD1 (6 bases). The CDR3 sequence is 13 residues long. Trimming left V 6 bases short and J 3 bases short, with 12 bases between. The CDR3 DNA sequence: TGTGCCAGCAGGCCTACAGGGTTCTACGAGCAGTACTTC. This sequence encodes CASRPTGFYEQYF.

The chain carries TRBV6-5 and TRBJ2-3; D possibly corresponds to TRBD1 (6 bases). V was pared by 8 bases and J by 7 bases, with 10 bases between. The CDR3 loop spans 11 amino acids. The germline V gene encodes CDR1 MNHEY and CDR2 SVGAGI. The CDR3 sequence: CASGGPYTQYF. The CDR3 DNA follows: TGTGCCAGCGGGGGCCCCTATACGCAGTATTTT.

The CDR3 spells CASSLVTGTGVNEQYF. Here the CDR3 DNA reads TGTGCCAGCAGCTTAGTCACCGGGACAGGGGTTAACGAGCAGTACTTC. The chain links TRBV11-2 to TRBJ2-7; TRBD1 matches at 10 bases. V was pared by 1 base and J by 5 bases, with 8 bases of the junction left unmatched. This CDR3 region has 16 residues. CDR1 is SGHAT and CDR2 is FQNNGV in the germline V gene.

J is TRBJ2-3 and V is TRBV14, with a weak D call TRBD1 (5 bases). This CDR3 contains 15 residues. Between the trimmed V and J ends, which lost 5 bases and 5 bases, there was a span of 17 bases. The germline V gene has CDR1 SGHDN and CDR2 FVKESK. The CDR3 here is CASSFGLNRGDTQYF. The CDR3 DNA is TGTGCCAGCAGCTTCGGGTTAAATAGGGGAGATACGCAGTATTTT.

The CDR3 is CASSEEMNTEAFF. CDR3 bases: TGCGCCAGCAGCGAGGAGATGAACACTGAAGCTTTCTTT. The V and J genes are TRBV5-1 and TRBJ1-1; D ambiguous. CDR3 size: 13 residues. Deletions cut 4 bases from V and 0 bases from J, with 7 bases between. The V gene's germline CDR1 is SGHRS and CDR2 YFSETQ. The whole variable domain, remainder taken from reference TRBV5-1 and TRBJ1-1, is KAGVTQTPRYLIKTRGQQVTLSCSPISGHRSVSWYQQTPGQGLQFLFEYFSETQRNKGNFPGRFSGRQFSNSRSEMNVSTLELGDSALYLCASSEEMNTEAFFGQGTRLTVV.

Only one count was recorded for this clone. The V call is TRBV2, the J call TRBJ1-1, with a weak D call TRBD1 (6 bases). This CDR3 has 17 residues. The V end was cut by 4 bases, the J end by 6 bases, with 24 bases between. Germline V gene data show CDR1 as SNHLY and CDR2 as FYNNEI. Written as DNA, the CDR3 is TGTGCCAGCAGTGTTGGCCAGGGGTTACCGGGGGGAGCTGAAGCTTTCTTT. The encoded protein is CASSVGQGLPGGAEAFF. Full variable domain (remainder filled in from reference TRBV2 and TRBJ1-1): EPEVTQTPSHQVTQMGQEVILRCVPISNHLYFYWYRQILGQKVEFLVSFYNNEISEKSEIFDDQFSVERPDGSNFTLKIRSTKLEDSAMYFCASSVGQGLPGGAEAFFGQGTRLTVV.

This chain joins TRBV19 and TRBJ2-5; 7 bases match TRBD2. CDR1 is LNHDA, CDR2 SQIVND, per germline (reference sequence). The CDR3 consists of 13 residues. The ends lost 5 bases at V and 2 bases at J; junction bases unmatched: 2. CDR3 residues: CASSPSGQETQYF. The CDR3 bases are TGTGCCAGTAGTCCTAGCGGTCAAGAGACCCAGTACTTC.

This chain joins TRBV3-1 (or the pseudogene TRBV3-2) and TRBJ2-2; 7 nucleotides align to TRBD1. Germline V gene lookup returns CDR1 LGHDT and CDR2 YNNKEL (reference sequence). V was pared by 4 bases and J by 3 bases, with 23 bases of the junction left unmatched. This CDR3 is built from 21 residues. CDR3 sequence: CASSLRGQTSDRSKYTGELFF. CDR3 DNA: TGTGCCAGCAGCCTCAGAGGTCAGACTTCGGACAGGTCGAAATACACCGGGGAGCTGTTTTTT.

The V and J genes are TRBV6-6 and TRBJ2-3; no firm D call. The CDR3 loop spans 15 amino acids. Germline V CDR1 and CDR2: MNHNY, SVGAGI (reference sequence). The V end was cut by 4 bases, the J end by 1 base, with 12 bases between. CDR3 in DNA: TGTGCCAGCAGTTTCCCCTCCCGGGGCACAGATACGCAGTATTTT. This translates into CASSFPSRGTDTQYF.

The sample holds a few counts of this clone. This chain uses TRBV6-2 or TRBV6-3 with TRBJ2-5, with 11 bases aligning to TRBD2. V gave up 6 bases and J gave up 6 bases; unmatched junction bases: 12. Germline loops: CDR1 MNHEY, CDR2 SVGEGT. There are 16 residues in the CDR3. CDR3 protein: CASSRNSLAGGKTQYF. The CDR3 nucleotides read TGTGCCAGCAGCCGCAATTCCCTAGCGGGGGGTAAGACCCAGTACTTC.

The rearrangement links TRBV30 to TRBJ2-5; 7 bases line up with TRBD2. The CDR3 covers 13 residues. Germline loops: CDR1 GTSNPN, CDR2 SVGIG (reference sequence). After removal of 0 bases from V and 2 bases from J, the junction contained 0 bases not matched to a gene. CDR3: CAWSVGLQETQYF. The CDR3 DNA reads TGTGCCTGGAGTGTGGGACTACAAGAGACCCAGTACTTC.

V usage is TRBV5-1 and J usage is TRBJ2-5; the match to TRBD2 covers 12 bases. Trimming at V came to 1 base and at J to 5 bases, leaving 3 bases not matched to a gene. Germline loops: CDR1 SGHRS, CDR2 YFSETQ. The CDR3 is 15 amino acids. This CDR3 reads CASSLYGTSGETQYF. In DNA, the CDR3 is TGCGCCAGCAGCTTGTACGGGACTAGCGGGGAGACCCAGTACTTC.

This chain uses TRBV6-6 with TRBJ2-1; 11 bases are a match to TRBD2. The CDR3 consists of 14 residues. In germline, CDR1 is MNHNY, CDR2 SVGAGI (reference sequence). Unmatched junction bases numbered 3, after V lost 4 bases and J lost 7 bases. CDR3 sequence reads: CASSLAGGRNEQFF. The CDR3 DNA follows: TGTGCCAGCAGTTTAGCGGGGGGGAGGAATGAGCAGTTCTTC.

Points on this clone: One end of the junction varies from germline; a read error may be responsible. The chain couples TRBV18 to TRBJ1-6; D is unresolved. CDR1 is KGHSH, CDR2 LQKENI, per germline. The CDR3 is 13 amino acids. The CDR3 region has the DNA TGTGCCAGCTCACCTCTCGGGGATTCCCCCCTCCACTTT. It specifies CASSPLGDSPLHF.